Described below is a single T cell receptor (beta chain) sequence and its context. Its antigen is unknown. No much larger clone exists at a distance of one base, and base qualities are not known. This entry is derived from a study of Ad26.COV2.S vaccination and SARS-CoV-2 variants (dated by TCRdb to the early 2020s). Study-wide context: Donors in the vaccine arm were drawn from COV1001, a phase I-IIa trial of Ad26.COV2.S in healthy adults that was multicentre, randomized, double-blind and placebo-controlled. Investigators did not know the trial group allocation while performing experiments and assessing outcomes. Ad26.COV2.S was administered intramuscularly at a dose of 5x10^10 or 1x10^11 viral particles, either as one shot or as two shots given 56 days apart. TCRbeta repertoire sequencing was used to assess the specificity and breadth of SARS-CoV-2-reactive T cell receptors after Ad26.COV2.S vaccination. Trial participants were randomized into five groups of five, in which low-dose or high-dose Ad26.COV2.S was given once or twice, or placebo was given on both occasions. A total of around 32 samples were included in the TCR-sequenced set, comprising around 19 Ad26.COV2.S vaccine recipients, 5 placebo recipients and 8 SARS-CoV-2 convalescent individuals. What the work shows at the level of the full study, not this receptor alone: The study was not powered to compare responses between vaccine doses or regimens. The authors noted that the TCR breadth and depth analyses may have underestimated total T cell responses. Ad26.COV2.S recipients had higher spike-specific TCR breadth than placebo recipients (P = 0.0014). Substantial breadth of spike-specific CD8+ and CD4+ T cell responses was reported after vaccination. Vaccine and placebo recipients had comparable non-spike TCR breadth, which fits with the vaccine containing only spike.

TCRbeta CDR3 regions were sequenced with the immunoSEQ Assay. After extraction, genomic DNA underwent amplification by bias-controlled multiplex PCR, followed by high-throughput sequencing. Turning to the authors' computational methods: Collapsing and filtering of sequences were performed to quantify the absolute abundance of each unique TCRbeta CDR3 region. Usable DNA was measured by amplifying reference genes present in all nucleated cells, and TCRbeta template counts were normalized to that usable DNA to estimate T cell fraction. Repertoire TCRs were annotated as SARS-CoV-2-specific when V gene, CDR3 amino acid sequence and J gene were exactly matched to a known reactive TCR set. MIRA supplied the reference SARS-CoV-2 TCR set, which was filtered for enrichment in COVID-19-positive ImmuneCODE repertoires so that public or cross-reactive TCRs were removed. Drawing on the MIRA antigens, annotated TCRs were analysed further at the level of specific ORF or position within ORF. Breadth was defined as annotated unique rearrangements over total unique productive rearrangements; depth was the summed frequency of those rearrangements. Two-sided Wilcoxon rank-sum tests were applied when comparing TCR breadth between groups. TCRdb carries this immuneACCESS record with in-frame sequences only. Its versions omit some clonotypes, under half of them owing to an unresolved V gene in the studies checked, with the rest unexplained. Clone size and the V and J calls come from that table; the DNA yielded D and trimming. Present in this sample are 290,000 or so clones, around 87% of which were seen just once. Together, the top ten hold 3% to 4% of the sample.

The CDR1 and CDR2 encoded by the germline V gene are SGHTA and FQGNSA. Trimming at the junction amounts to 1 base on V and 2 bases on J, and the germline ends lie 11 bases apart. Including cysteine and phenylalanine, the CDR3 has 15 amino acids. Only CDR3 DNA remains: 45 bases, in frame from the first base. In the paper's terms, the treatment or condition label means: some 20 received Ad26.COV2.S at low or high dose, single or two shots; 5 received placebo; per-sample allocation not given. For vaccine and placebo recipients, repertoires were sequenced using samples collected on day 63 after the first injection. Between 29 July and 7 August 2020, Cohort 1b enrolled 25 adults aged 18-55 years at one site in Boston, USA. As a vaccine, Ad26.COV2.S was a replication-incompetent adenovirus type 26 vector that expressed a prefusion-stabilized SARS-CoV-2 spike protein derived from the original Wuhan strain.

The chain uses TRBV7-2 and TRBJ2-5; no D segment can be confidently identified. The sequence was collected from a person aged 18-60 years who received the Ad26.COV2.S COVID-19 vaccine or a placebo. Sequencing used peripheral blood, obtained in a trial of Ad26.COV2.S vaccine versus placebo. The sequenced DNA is TGTGCCAGCAGCTTAGTGGCAGAGCTACAAGAGACCCAGTACTTC. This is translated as CASSLVAELQETQYF.